The next 22 T cell receptor beta chains were all read from a single sample in a study of response to subunit inactivated influenza vaccine. Each CDR3 protein is one row after TCRdb ran MiXCR on the RT-PCR reads. The repertoire holds about 700,000 distinct CDR3 sequences, with approximately 15% as singletons. The sample here was PBMCs from blood, taken around two weeks before vaccination. These receptors were obtained from a man between 45 and 60 years old who received an inactivated influenza vaccine.

This clonotype came up a few times. The chain is built from TRBV12-3 or TRBV12-4 and TRBJ2-7, with TRBD2 matching over 15 bases. V trimming: 3 bases; J trimming: 0 bases; junction bases outside the gene matches: 12. The CDR3 contains 20 residues. The CDR3 coding sequence is TGTGCCAGCAGTTTGCCCGCGGGACTAGCGGGGGGCCCAGGCTCCTACGAGCAGTACTTC. It specifies CASSLPAGLAGGPGSYEQYF.

The chain recombines TRBV24-1 with TRBJ2-1; 9 nucleotides align to TRBD2. Germline trimming cut 9 bases from V and 12 bases from J; bases unmatched to any gene: 8. This CDR3 spans 12 amino acids. The germline CDR1 and CDR2 sequences are KGHDR and SFDVKD. CDR3 coding DNA: TGTGCCACCGGGATAGCGGGAGTCGGGCAGTTCTTC. Encoded protein: CATGIAGVGQFF.

This clonotype appeared a few times. The genes are TRBV29-1 and TRBJ2-1; 11 bases are shared with TRBD2. V shed 7 bases and J 6 bases; nucleotides not matched to a gene: 14. The CDR3 covers 16 residues. Germline values: CDR1 SQVTM, CDR2 ANQGSEA. The CDR3 region has the DNA TGCAGCGCCGAGGGCACTAGCGGGAGCCCCCTCAATGAGCAGTTCTTC. It translates to CSAEGTSGSPLNEQFF.

V is TRBV5-1 and J is TRBJ2-1; TRBD2 aligns across 7 bases. The ends lost 0 bases at V and 8 bases at J; junction bases unmatched: 11. The CDR3 has 16 amino acids. Looked up from germline, CDR1 is SGHRS and CDR2 is YFSETQ. The CDR3, as DNA: TGCGCCAGCAGCTTGGCCCGGGGAGCGGGATTGGATGAGCAGTTCTTC. Translation gives CASSLARGAGLDEQFF.

The V gene is TRBV5-1, the J gene TRBJ2-6; D possibly corresponds to TRBD1 (5 bases). Looked up from germline, CDR1 is SGHRS and CDR2 is YFSETQ. Trimming pared 5 bases from V and 2 bases from J, leaving 8 bases between. This CDR3 comprises 14 residues. CDR3 nucleotide sequence: TGCGCCAGCAGAGACAGCACTGGGGCCAACGTCCTGACTTTC. Amino acid sequence: CASRDSTGANVLTF.

The V call is TRBV7-2, the J call TRBJ2-3; 10 bases are shared with TRBD1. Germline loops: CDR1 SGHTA, CDR2 FQGNSA. CDR3 length equals 16 residues. V lost 5 bases to trimming and J lost 0 bases; unmatched junction nucleotides: 5. Written as DNA, the CDR3 is TGTGCCAGCAGCCCAGACAGGGGGCATAGCACAGATACGCAGTATTTT. Translating gives CASSPDRGHSTDTQYF.

The V and J genes are TRBV6-1 and TRBJ2-1, with D possibly TRBD2 on 5 matching bases. Germline V gene data show CDR1 as MNHNS and CDR2 as SASEGT. The CDR3 is made up of 13 amino acids. With 7 bases removed from V and 6 bases from J, the gap between germline ends came to 13 bases. CDR3 sequence: CASTPDSSNEQFF. DNA for the CDR3: TGTGCCAGCACGCCGGACTCGAGCAATGAGCAGTTCTTC.

This clonotype was seen a few times. This chain joins TRBV5-8 and TRBJ2-2; D gene unclear. Germline CDR1 reads SGHTS; CDR2 reads YDEGEE. V lost 2 bases and J 10 bases, leaving 15 bases between the germline ends. The CDR3 consists of 14 residues. The CDR3 is CASSFVRNPEELFF. For the CDR3, the DNA is TGTGCCAGCAGCTTCGTCCGGAACCCAGAGGAGCTGTTTTTT.

V is TRBV28 and J is TRBJ2-1, with D possibly called TRBD1 or TRBD2 (6 bases each). Between the trimmed V and J ends, which lost 3 bases and 6 bases, there was a span of 12 bases. Germline V lookup: CDR1 MDHEN, CDR2 SYDVKM. The CDR3 loop spans 14 amino acids. The CDR3 reads CASSLGGTGNEQFF. Here the CDR3 DNA reads TGTGCCAGCAGTTTGGGGGGCACGGGCAATGAGCAGTTCTTC.

The chain links TRBV20-1 to TRBJ2-5; D perhaps matches TRBD2 (6 bases). The CDR3 has 13 amino acids. V was cut by 4 bases and J by 3 bases, with 12 bases left in between. Looked up from germline, CDR1 is DFQATT and CDR2 is SNEGSKA (reference sequence). This chain's CDR3 is CSANPGAEETQYF. CDR3 DNA: TGCAGTGCTAACCCGGGAGCGGAAGAGACCCAGTACTTC.

The chain combines TRBV12-3 or TRBV12-4 with TRBJ1-4, with D possibly TRBD1 on 6 matching bases. This CDR3 contains 15 residues. V gave up 6 bases and J gave up 4 bases, with 15 bases separating them. CDR3 nucleotide sequence: TGTGCCAGCAGGCAAACCGGGACATATAATGAAAAACTGTTTTTT. It encodes CASRQTGTYNEKLFF.

This clonotype was seen repeatedly, ten times or more. V usage is TRBV4-2 and J usage is TRBJ1-6; D gene uncertain. The V and J ends lost 0 bases and 8 bases respectively, with 14 bases between them. Germline CDR1 and CDR2: LGHNA and YNFKEQ. This CDR3 comprises 16 residues. CDR3 coding DNA: TGTGCCAGCAGCCAAGAAGGGAATTTTGGGCATTCACCCCTCCACTTT. It translates to CASSQEGNFGHSPLHF.

The chain couples TRBV5-1 to TRBJ2-3, with D maybe TRBD1 (5 bases). The CDR3 consists of 16 residues. Germline V gene sequence: CDR1 SGHRS, CDR2 YFSETQ. The germline V and J ends were trimmed by 1 base and 8 bases, with 20 bases remaining between them. The CDR3 here is CASSLSLGTPQGTQYF. Written as DNA, the CDR3 is TGCGCCAGCAGCTTGTCCCTTGGAACACCCCAGGGTACGCAGTATTTT.

V is TRBV5-1 and J is TRBJ2-5, with 8 bases matching TRBD2. Germline V gene lookup returns CDR1 SGHRS and CDR2 YFSETQ. The CDR3 sequence is 18 residues long. V shed 0 bases and J 2 bases; nucleotides not matched to a gene: 12. The CDR3 protein is CASSLAKVAGGPQETQYF. The CDR3 nucleotides read TGCGCCAGCAGCTTGGCCAAGGTTGCGGGGGGACCACAAGAGACCCAGTACTTC.

In its sample, this clonotype was seen a few times. The CDR3 sequence is CASSYFPGGASEAFF. CDR3 DNA sequence: TGTGCCAGCAGTTACTTTCCAGGGGGAGCTTCTGAAGCTTTCTTT. The chain has TRBV6-5 and TRBJ1-1; TRBD1 matches 7 bases. This CDR3 contains 15 residues. Germline CDR1 and CDR2: MNHEY and SVGAGI. The J segment lost 6 bases and the V segment lost 1 base, leaving 8 bases of the junction unmatched.

As concerns this clonotype: A read error may explain this, as a much larger clone is one base away. This chain links TRBV6-2 or TRBV6-3 with TRBJ2-2; D gene uncertain. From germline, CDR1 is MNHEY and CDR2 SVGEGT. The V and J ends lost 6 bases and 1 base respectively, with 6 bases between them. This CDR3 spans 13 amino acids. The CDR3: CASRIGNTGELFF. The CDR3 DNA reads as TGTGCCAGCAGAATAGGGAACACCGGGGAGCTGTTTTTT.

CDR3 DNA sequence: TGTGCCAGCAGCTATCGGACAGGGGGACTCTACGAGCAGTACTTC. Translated, it gives CASSYRTGGLYEQYF. The chain employs TRBV3-1 and TRBJ2-7; 10 bases agree with TRBD1. This CDR3 is 15 amino acids long. The germline V gene has CDR1 LGHDT and CDR2 YNNKEL (reference sequence). The trim removed 5 bases at V and 3 bases at J, leaving 7 bases unmatched.

This chain links TRBV7-8 with TRBJ2-1; TRBD2 is a possible D gene (6 bases). From germline, CDR1 is SGHVS and CDR2 FQNEAQ. The CDR3 runs to 13 residues. Trimming pared 11 bases from V and 2 bases from J, leaving 13 bases between. The CDR3 reads CASAGSAYNEQFF. CDR3 sequence (DNA): TGTGCCTCGGCGGGGTCAGCCTACAATGAGCAGTTCTTC.

The V and J genes are TRBV4-3 and TRBJ1-6; TRBD1 might be the D (5 bases). The germline V gene has CDR1 LGHNA and CDR2 YSLEER. Trimming stripped 1 base from V and 7 bases from J, with 17 bases between. There are 17 residues in the CDR3. This CDR3 is CASSQVVGQGFNSPLHF. As DNA, the CDR3 is TGCGCCAGCAGCCAAGTCGTTGGGCAGGGTTTCAATTCACCCCTCCACTTT.

This rearrangement joins TRBV28 to TRBJ2-3; no clear D gene. This CDR3 has 14 amino acids. With 2 bases removed from V and 7 bases from J, the gap between germline ends came to 13 bases. Germline V gene data show CDR1 as MDHEN and CDR2 as SYDVKM. This CDR3 reads CASSLPDGRNTQYF. CDR3 DNA sequence: TGTGCCAGCAGTTTACCGGACGGCCGGAATACGCAGTATTTT.

This clonotype has only a few counts. The rearrangement joins TRBV3-1 to TRBJ2-3, with a weak D call TRBD2 (6 bases). The V end was cut by 8 bases, the J end by 0 bases, with 12 bases between. Per the germline V gene, CDR1 is LGHDT and CDR2 is YNNKEL (reference sequence). This CDR3 is built from 14 residues. The CDR3, as DNA: TGTGCCAGCGGGCCAGGGACTAGCACAGATACGCAGTATTTT. It encodes CASGPGTSTDTQYF.

This clonotype occurred a few times. The chain uses TRBV27 and TRBJ1-2; no definite D call. The germline gives CDR1 MNHEY, CDR2 SMNVEV (reference sequence). The germline V and J ends were trimmed by 2 bases and 4 bases, with 11 bases remaining between them. The CDR3 runs 14 residues. This CDR3 is CASSLLGGAYGYTF. CDR3 nucleotide sequence: TGTGCCAGCAGTTTACTAGGTGGCGCCTATGGCTACACCTTC.